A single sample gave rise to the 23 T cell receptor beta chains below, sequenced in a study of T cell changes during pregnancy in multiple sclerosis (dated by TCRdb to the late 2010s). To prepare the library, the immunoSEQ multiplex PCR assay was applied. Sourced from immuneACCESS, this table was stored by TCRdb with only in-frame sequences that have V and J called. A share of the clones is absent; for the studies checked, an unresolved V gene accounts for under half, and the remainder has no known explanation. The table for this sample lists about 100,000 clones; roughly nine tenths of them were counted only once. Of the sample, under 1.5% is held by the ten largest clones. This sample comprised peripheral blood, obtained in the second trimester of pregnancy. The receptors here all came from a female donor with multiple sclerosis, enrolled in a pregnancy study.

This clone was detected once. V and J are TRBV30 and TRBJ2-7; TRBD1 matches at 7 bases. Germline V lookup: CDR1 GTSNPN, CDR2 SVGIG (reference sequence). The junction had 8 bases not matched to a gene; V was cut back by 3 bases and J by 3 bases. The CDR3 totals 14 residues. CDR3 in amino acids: CAWRGGTVGYEQYF. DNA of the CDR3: TGTGCCTGGAGAGGTGGGACAGTGGGCTACGAGCAGTACTTC.

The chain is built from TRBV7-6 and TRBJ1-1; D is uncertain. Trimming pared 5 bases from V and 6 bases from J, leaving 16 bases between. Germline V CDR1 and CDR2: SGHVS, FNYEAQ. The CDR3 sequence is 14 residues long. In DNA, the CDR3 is TGTGCCAGCAGCCTAACAAGGACTCAATCTGAAGCTTTCTTT. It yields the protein CASSLTRTQSEAFF.

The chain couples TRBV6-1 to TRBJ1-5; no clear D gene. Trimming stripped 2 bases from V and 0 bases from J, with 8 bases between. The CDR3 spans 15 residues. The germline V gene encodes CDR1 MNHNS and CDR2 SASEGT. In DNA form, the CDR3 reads TGTGCCAGCAGTGAAACTCTAGATAGCAATCAGCCCCAGCATTTT. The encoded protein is CASSETLDSNQPQHF.

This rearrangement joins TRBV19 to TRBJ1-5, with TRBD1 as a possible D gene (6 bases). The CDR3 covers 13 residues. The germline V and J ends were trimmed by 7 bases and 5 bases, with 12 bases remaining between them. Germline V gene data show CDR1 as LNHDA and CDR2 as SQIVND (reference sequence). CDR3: CASTWTVDQPQHF. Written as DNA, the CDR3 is TGTGCCAGTACTTGGACAGTAGATCAGCCCCAGCATTTT.

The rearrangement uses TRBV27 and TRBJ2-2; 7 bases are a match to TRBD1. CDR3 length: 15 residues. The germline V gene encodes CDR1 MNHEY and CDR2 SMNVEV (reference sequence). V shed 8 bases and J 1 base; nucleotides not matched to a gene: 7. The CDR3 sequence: CASSGTERNTGELFF. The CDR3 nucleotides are TGTGCCAGCTCCGGGACAGAGAGGAACACCGGGGAGCTGTTTTTT.

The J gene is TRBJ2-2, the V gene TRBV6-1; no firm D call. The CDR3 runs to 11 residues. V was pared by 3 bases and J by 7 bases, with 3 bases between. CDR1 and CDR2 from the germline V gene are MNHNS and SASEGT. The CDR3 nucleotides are TGTGCCAGCAGTGAGTACGGGGAGCTGTTTTTT. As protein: CASSEYGELFF.

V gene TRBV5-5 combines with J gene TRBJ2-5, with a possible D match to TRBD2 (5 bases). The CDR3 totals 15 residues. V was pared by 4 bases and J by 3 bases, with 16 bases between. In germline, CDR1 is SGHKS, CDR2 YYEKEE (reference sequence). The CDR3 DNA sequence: TGTGCCAGCAGCCTCGGTACTTGGGGAGAAGAGACCCAGTACTTC. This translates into CASSLGTWGEETQYF. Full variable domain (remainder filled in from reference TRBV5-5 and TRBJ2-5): DAGVTQSPTHLIKTRGQQVTLRCSPISGHKSVSWYQQVLGQGPQFIFQYYEKEERGRGNFPDRFSARQFPNYSSELNVNALLLGDSALYLCASSLGTWGEETQYFGPGTRLLVL.

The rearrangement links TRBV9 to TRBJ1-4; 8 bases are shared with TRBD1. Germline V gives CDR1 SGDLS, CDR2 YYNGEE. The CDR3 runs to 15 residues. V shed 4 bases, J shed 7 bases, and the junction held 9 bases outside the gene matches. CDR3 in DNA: TGTGCCAGCAGCAAATCCGGGACAGGAGGTGAAAAACTGTTTTTT. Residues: CASSKSGTGGEKLFF.

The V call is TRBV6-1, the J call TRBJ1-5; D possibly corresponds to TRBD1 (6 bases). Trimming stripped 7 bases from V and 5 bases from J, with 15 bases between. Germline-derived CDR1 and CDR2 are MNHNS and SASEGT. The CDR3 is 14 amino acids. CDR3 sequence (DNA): TGTGCCAGCAAGCGGGGGGCGGATGATCAGCCCCAGCATTTT. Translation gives CASKRGADDQPQHF.

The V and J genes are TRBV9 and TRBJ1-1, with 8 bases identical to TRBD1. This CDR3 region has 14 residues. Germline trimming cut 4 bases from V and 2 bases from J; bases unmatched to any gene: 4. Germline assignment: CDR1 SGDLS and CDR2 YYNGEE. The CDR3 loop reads CASSSGQGNTEAFF. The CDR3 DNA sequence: TGTGCCAGCAGCTCTGGACAGGGAAACACTGAAGCTTTCTTT.

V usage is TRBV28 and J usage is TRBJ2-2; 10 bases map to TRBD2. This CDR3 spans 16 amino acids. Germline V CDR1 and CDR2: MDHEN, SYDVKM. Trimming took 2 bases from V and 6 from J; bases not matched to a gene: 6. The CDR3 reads CASSLRASGSAGELFF. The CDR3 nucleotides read TGTGCCAGCAGTTTACGGGCTAGCGGGAGCGCCGGGGAGCTGTTTTTT.

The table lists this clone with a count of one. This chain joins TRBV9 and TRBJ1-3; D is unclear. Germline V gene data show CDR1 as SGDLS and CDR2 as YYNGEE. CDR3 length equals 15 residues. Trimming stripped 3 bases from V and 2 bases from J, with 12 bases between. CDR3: CASSGREVTGNTIYF. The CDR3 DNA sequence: TGTGCCAGCAGCGGGAGAGAGGTGACTGGAAACACCATATATTTT. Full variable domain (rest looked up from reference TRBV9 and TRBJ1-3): DSGVTQTPKHLITATGQRVTLRCSPRSGDLSVYWYQQSLDQGLQFLIQYYNGEERAKGNILERFSAQQFPDLHSELNLSSLELGDSALYFCASSGREVTGNTIYFGEGSWLTVV.

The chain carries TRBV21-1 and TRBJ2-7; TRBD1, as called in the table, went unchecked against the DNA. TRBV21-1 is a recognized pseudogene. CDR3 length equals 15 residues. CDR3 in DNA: TGTGCCAGCACCCCATTGGGGACAGGGGTCTACGAGCAGTACTTC. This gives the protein CASTPLGTGVYEQYF.

The CDR3 DNA follows: TGTGCCAGTAGTTCTTGGGCGATTAACTATGGCTACACCTTC. Translation gives CASSSWAINYGYTF. The chain joins TRBV19 to TRBJ1-2; unclear D gene. The CDR3 covers 14 residues. Germline V CDR1 and CDR2: LNHDA, SQIVND (reference sequence). V was shortened by 5 bases and J by 1 base, with 11 bases between the two germline ends.

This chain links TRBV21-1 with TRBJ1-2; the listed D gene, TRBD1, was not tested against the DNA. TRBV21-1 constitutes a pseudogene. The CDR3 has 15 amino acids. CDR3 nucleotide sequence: TGTGCCAGCAGCAAAGGACAGGGTGAAGACTATGGCTACACCTTC. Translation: CASSKGQGEDYGYTF.

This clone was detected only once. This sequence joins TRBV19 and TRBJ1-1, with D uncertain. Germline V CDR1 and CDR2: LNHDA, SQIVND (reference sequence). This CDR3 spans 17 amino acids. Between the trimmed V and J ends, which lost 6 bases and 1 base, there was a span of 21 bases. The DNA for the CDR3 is TGTGCCAGTAGCCCGAGGAGACTCCTGGCGACGAACACTGAAGCTTTCTTT. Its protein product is CASSPRRLLATNTEAFF. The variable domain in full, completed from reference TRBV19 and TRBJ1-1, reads DGGITQSPKYLFRKEGQNVTLSCEQNLNHDAMYWYRQDPGQGLRLIYYSQIVNDFQKGDIAEGYSVSREKKESFPLTVTSAQKNPTAFYLCASSPRRLLATNTEAFFGQGTRLTVV.

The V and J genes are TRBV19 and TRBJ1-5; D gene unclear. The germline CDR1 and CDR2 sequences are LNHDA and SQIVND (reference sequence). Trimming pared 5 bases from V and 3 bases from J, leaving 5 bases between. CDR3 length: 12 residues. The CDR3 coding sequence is TGTGCCAGTAGTCTAATCAATCAGCCCCAGCATTTT. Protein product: CASSLINQPQHF.

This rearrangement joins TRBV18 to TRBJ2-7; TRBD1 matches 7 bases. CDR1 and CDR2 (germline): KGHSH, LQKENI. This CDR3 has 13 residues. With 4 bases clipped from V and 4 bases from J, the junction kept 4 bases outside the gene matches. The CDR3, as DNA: TGTGCCAGCTCACAGGACAGGAGTTACGAGCAGTACTTC. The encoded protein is CASSQDRSYEQYF. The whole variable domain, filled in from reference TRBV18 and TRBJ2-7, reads NAGVMQNPRHLVRRRGQEARLRCSPMKGHSHVYWYRQLPEEGLKFMVYLQKENIIDESGMPKERFSAEFPKEGPSILRIQQVVRGDSAAYFCASSQDRSYEQYFGPGTRLTVT.

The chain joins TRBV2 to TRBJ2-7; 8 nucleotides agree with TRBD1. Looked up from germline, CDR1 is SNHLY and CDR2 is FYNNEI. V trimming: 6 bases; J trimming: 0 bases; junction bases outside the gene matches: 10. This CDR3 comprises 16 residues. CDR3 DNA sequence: TGTGCCAGCAGAGCGTCCCGGGACAGGAGCTCCTACGAGCAGTACTTC. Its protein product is CASRASRDRSSYEQYF.

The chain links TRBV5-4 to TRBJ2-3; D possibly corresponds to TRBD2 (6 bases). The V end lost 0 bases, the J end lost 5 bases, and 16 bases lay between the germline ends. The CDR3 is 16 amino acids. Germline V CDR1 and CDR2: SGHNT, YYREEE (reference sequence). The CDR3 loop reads CASSLGGLADQDTQYF. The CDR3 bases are TGTGCCAGCAGCTTGGGCGGGTTAGCGGACCAAGATACGCAGTATTTT.

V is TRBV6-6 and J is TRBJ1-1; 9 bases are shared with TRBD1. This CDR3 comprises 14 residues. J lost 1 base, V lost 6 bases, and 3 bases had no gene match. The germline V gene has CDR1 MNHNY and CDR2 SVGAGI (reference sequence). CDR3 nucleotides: TGTGCCAGCAGGATGGGACAGGGGAACACTGAAGCTTTCTTT. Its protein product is CASRMGQGNTEAFF.

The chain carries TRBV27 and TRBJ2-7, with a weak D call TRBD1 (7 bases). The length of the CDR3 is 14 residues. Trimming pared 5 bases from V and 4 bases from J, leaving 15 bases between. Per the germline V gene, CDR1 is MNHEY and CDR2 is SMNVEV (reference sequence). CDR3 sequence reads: CASSIRPGGYEQYF. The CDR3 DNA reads TGTGCCAGCAGTATCCGGCCAGGGGGGTACGAGCAGTACTTC.

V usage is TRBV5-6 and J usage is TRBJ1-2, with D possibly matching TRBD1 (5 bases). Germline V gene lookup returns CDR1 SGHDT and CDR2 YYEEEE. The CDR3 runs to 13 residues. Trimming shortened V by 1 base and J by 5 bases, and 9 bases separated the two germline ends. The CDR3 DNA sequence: TGTGCCAGCAGCTTGACAGGCCTATATGGCTACACCTTC. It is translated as CASSLTGLYGYTF.